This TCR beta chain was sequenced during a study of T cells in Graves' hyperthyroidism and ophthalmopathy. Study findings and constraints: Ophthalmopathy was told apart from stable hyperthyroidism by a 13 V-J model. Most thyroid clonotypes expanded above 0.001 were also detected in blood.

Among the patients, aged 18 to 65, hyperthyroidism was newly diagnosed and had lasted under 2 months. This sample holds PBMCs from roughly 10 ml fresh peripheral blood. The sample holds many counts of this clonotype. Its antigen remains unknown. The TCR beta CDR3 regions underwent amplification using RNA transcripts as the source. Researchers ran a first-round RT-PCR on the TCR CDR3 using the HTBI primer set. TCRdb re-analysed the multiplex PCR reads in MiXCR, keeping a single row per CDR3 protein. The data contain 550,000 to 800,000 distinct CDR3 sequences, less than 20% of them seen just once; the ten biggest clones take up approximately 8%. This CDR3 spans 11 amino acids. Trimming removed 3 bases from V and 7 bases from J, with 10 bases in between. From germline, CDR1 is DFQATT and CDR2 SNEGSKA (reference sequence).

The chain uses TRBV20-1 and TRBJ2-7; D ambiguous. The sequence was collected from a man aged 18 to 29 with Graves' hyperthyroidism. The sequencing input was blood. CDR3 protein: CSASSAREQYF. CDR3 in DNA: TGCAGTGCTAGTTCGGCTCGGGAGCAGTACTTC.